Below, one T cell receptor (beta chain) is given with its context. Its antigen is still unknown. The CDR3 contains 13 residues. Trimming took off 2 bases at V and 6 bases at J, with 7 bases between the two ends. Germline V gene data show CDR1 as LNHDA and CDR2 as SQIVND (reference sequence). The PCR employed 60 Vbeta primers together with 13 Jbeta primers. Using immunoSEQ multiplex PCR, the repertoire was profiled, and TCRdb retains in-frame clones only, with some absent. The profile shows some 130,000 clones, around 77% of them singletons. Healthy bone marrow donors supplied every sample. These data come from a study of cytomegalovirus exposure and HLA in healthy donors. Study findings and constraints: Per published accounts, TCR beta sequences correctly predicted the HLA-A and HLA-B alleles of most subjects. Most TCR sequences were rare, but some public TCRs occurred in many donors. The study labeled 164 TCR beta chains cytomegalovirus-associated.

The sample was PBMCs. This sequence joins TRBV19 and TRBJ2-2; D is unresolved. The source is a male donor in good health and CMV-seropositive. Written as DNA, the CDR3 is TGTGCCAGTAGTATAAGTGGCCCCGGGGAGCTGTTTTTT. Amino acid sequence: CASSISGPGELFF.